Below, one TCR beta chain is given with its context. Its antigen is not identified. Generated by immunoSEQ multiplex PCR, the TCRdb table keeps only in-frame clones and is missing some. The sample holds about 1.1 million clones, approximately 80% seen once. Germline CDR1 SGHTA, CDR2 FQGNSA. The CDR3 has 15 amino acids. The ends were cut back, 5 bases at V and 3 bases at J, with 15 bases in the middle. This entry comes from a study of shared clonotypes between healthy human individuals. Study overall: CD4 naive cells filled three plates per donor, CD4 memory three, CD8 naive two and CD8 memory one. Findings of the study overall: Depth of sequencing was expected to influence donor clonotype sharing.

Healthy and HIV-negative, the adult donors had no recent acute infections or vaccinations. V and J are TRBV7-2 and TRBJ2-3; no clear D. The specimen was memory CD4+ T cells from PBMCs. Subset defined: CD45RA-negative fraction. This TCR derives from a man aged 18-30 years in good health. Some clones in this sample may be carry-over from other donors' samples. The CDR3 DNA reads TGTGCCAGCAGCCCCCAACTCGTCGCAACAGATACGCAGTATTTT. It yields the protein CASSPQLVATDTQYF.